A single sample gave rise to the 10 T cell receptor beta chains below, sequenced in a study of T cell responses to AZD1222 COVID-19 vaccine. Sequencing used immunoSEQ multiplex PCR; TCRdb keeps in-frame clones, though not all of them. Of approximately 120,000 clones listed, roughly nine tenths are singletons. The sequencing here drew on peripheral blood, taken on day 0 of AZD1222 vaccination. These TCRs come from an adult in good health.

This chain uses TRBV5-5 with TRBJ1-1, with a tentative D call TRBD1 (6 bases). This CDR3 region has 15 residues. Germline V gene data show CDR1 as SGHKS and CDR2 as YYEKEE (reference sequence). Trimming took 4 bases from V and 1 from J, leaving 14 bases between them. DNA for the CDR3: TGTGCCAGCAGCCGGGGTAGACAGGAGAACACTGAAGCTTTCTTT. Translation: CASSRGRQENTEAFF.

This clone was picked up one time. The chain has TRBV19 and TRBJ1-4, with D possibly TRBD1 on 6 matching bases. Germline V gene sequence: CDR1 LNHDA, CDR2 SQIVND (reference sequence). V lost 6 bases to trimming and J lost 3 bases, with 11 bases between them. The CDR3 has 14 residues. The CDR3 nucleotides read TGTGCCAGTAGCTCACAGGGCTCTAATGAAAAACTGTTTTTT. It is translated as CASSSQGSNEKLFF.

The CDR3 DNA follows: TGTGCCAGCAGCTTGGGCTACACCTCCTACGAGCAGTACTTC. This codes for CASSLGYTSYEQYF. The chain carries TRBV5-5 and TRBJ2-7; D gene unclear. The germline V gene has CDR1 SGHKS and CDR2 YYEKEE (reference sequence). Trimming cost V 0 bases and J 0 bases, with 7 bases left between them. The CDR3 runs to 14 residues. Full variable domain (rest looked up from reference TRBV5-5 and TRBJ2-7): DAGVTQSPTHLIKTRGQQVTLRCSPISGHKSVSWYQQVLGQGPQFIFQYYEKEERGRGNFPDRFSARQFPNYSSELNVNALLLGDSALYLCASSLGYTSYEQYFGPGTRLTVT.

In the case of this clone: The junction departs from the called germline gene at one end, perhaps through a read error. The chain employs TRBV27 and TRBJ2-1, with D possibly called TRBD1 or TRBD2 (6 bases each). The V gene's germline CDR1 is MNHEY and CDR2 SMNVEV (reference sequence). There are 14 residues in the CDR3. CDR3 DNA sequence: TGTGCCAGCAGTTTATCGAGAGGAGGGACACCCCTAGTCTTC. Translating it yields CASSLSRGGTPLVF.

V is TRBV27 and J is TRBJ1-2; 9 bases align to TRBD1. Germline CDR1 reads MNHEY; CDR2 reads SMNVEV (reference sequence). CDR3 size: 14 residues. Germline trimming cut 7 bases from V and 6 bases from J; bases unmatched to any gene: 9. The CDR3 nucleotides read TGTGCCAGCACCAGCGGGACAGGGATTAATGGCTACACCTTC. Amino acids: CASTSGTGINGYTF.

The rearrangement uses TRBV15 and TRBJ1-1; the match to TRBD1 covers 8 bases. The CDR3 length is 15 residues. V lost 1 base, J lost 1 base, and 2 bases stayed unmatched. CDR1 is LNHNV, CDR2 YYDKDF, per germline (reference sequence). The CDR3 region has the DNA TGTGCCACCAGCAGAGGACAGGGGAGGAACACTGAAGCTTTCTTT. Its translation is CATSRGQGRNTEAFF.

The chain joins TRBV19 to TRBJ1-3, with D perhaps matching TRBD1 (5 bases). Per the germline V gene, CDR1 is LNHDA and CDR2 is SQIVND (reference sequence). V lost 2 bases and J lost 2, with 13 bases in between. The CDR3 sequence is 16 residues long. The DNA for the CDR3 is TGTGCCAGTAGTATATACCAGGGAACGGCTGGAAACACCATATATTTT. This gives the protein CASSIYQGTAGNTIYF. Full variable domain (missing parts from reference TRBV19 and TRBJ1-3): DGGITQSPKYLFRKEGQNVTLSCEQNLNHDAMYWYRQDPGQGLRLIYYSQIVNDFQKGDIAEGYSVSREKKESFPLTVTSAQKNPTAFYLCASSIYQGTAGNTIYFGEGSWLTVV.

The rearrangement joins TRBV7-2 to TRBJ1-6, with D possibly matching TRBD1 (6 bases). V shed 5 bases and J shed 8 bases, with 13 bases lying between them. The CDR3 contains 14 residues. Looked up from germline, CDR1 is SGHTA and CDR2 is FQGNSA. The CDR3 DNA sequence: TGTGCCAGCAGCCCCGGGGGGGCGTATTCACCCCTCCACTTT. It encodes CASSPGGAYSPLHF.

The rearrangement joins TRBV6-5 to TRBJ2-1; TRBD2 matches at 14 bases. Germline assignment: CDR1 MNHEY and CDR2 SVGAGI. This CDR3 has 15 residues. V trimming: 5 bases; J trimming: 10 bases; junction bases outside the gene matches: 7. CDR3 sequence: CASSRGLAGVNEQFF. In DNA, the CDR3 is TGTGCCAGCAGTCGGGGACTAGCGGGAGTCAACGAGCAGTTCTTC.

The chain employs TRBV27 and TRBJ1-3; 10 bases line up with TRBD1. The CDR3 is 14 residues long. Germline V lookup: CDR1 MNHEY, CDR2 SMNVEV (reference sequence). The V segment lost 8 bases and the J segment 7 bases; nucleotides outside the gene matches: 8. The CDR3 loop reads CASRHGTGANTIYF. The CDR3 region has the DNA TGTGCCAGCCGTCACGGGACAGGGGCGAACACCATATATTTT.